What follows describes a single T cell receptor (beta chain). The antigen is undetermined. The data derive from a study of OX40 agonist ivuxolimab in advanced cancers. At the level of the study: Three individuals attained partial responses, comprising one hepatocellular carcinoma case and two cutaneous melanoma cases. Overall study results and limits: Partial responders at 0.1-3.0 mg/kg showed near-lowest clonal expansion. CD4+ and CD8+ blood T cells expanded clonally by week 6 at 0.1 to 3.0 mg/kg.

Assay: immunoSEQ multiplex PCR; the TCRdb copy retains only in-frame clones and omits some. The sample shows under 15,000 clones, around four fifths of them seen only once. Germline V gives CDR1 LNHDA, CDR2 SQIVND (reference sequence). Trimming pared 8 bases from V and 8 bases from J, leaving 3 bases between. The CDR3 extends over 8 amino acids. This receptor was taken from an adult with an advanced solid tumor such as melanoma, head and neck, liver or kidney cancer. The J gene is TRBJ1-1, the V gene TRBV19; D not certain. This sample comprised CD4+ or CD8+ T cells sorted from blood, obtained in a trial of the OX40 agonist ivuxolimab. As DNA, the CDR3 is TGTGCCAGTGAAGAAGCTTTCTTT. Amino acids: CASEEAFF.